Listed below are T cell receptor beta chains from one sample, sequenced in a study of blood T cell repertoires in COVID-19. Some clones are missing from TCRdb's copy, which holds only in-frame ones; the method was immunoSEQ multiplex PCR. This table has about 83,000 clones, around 87% appearing once. Input material: peripheral blood. These receptor sequences come from a man of 80 years or more with active or convalescent COVID-19. CDR3s include the opening cysteine and the closing phenylalanine or tryptophan. The D gene is left open where the match is weak. The listing skips clone size in some rows; elsewhere it reads once, few, many or a size class.

length: 14; D: .; size: .; J: TRBJ1-3; V: TRBV6-6; CDR3: CASSHGSSGNTIYF; DNA: TGTGCCAGCAGTCATGGGAGCTCTGGAAACACCATATATTTT
length: 15; D: TRBD1; size: .; J: TRBJ1-1; V: TRBV14; CDR3: CASSKSSGGLTEAFF; DNA: TGTGCCAGCAGCAAATCTTCAGGGGGCCTCACTGAAGCTTTCTTT
length: 16; D: .; size: .; J: TRBJ1-4; V: TRBV4-2; CDR3: CASSKSGTRDTEKLFF; DNA: TGTGCCAGCAGCAAATCCGGGACAAGGGACACAGAAAAACTGTTTTTT
length: 13; D: TRBD2; size: once; J: TRBJ2-1; V: TRBV7-2; CDR3: CASSAGGVNEQFF; DNA: TGTGCCAGCAGCGCCGGGGGGGTCAATGAGCAGTTCTTC
length: 16; D: .; size: .; J: TRBJ2-2; V: TRBV6-5; CDR3: CASSYGPAGNTGELFF; DNA: TGTGCCAGCAGTTACGGCCCAGCGGGGAACACCGGGGAGCTGTTTTTT
length: 15; D: .; size: .; J: TRBJ2-4; V: TRBV30; CDR3: CAWSVPTSGKNIQYF; DNA: TGTGCCTGGAGTGTGCCAACCTCAGGCAAAAACATTCAGTACTTC
length: 13; D: .; size: .; J: TRBJ1-2; V: TRBV5-5; CDR3: CASSFGDQGGYTF; DNA: TGTGCCAGCAGCTTCGGGGATCAAGGAGGCTACACCTTC
length: 14; D: .; size: .; J: TRBJ1-4; V: TRBV2; CDR3: CASSYNRGGEKLFF; DNA: TGTGCCAGCAGTTATAATCGGGGAGGGGAAAAACTGTTTTTT
length: 14; D: TRBD1; size: .; J: TRBJ2-5; V: TRBV3-1/TRBV3-2; CDR3: CASSQTTGEETQYF; DNA: TGTGCCAGCAGCCAAACGACAGGGGAAGAGACCCAGTACTTC
length: 15; D: TRBD1; size: once; J: TRBJ1-4; V: TRBV5-1; CDR3: CASSLRYRGREKLFF; DNA: TGCGCCAGCAGCTTGAGGTACAGGGGTAGAGAAAAACTGTTTTTT
length: 14; D: TRBD1; size: .; J: TRBJ1-4; V: TRBV29-1; CDR3: CSVCFAGGSEKLFF; DNA: TGCAGCGTCTGTTTCGCAGGGGGATCTGAAAAACTGTTTTTT
length: 14; D: .; size: few; J: TRBJ1-1; V: TRBV5-1; CDR3: CASSTNPGETEAFF; DNA: TGCGCCAGCAGCACTAACCCCGGGGAGACTGAAGCTTTCTTT
length: 15; D: TRBD2; size: .; J: TRBJ2-1; V: TRBV7-3; CDR3: CASSNAGLAGVEQFF; DNA: TGTGCCAGCAGCAACGCGGGACTAGCGGGAGTAGAGCAGTTCTTC
length: 14; D: .; size: .; J: TRBJ1-1; V: TRBV27; CDR3: CASSPDRLNTEAFF; DNA: TGTGCCAGCAGTCCCGACAGACTGAACACTGAAGCTTTCTTT
length: 15; D: TRBD1; size: .; J: TRBJ1-1; V: TRBV14; CDR3: CASSQDMGQKNEAFF; DNA: TGTGCCAGCAGCCAAGATATGGGACAGAAAAATGAAGCTTTCTTT
length: 17; D: .; size: .; J: TRBJ1-5; V: TRBV19; CDR3: CASTYWAQGSSNQPQHF; DNA: TGTGCCAGTACCTACTGGGCCCAGGGAAGCAGCAATCAGCCCCAGCATTTT
length: 14; D: .; size: .; J: TRBJ1-1; V: TRBV6-5; CDR3: CASTPLGGETEAFF; DNA: TGTGCCAGCACTCCTCTGGGGGGAGAGACTGAAGCTTTCTTT
length: 15; D: .; size: .; J: TRBJ1-3; V: TRBV3-1/TRBV3-2; CDR3: CASSQAGGVGNTIYF; DNA: TGTGCCAGCAGCCAAGCGGGGGGCGTTGGAAACACCATATATTTT
length: 15; D: TRBD1; size: .; J: TRBJ2-3; V: TRBV7-3; CDR3: CASSLMGTGLDTQYF; DNA: TGTGCCAGCAGCTTAATGGGGACAGGGTTAGATACGCAGTATTTT
length: 14; D: .; size: .; J: TRBJ2-3; V: TRBV6-6; CDR3: CAIGRDRTTDTQYF; DNA: TGTGCCATCGGGCGGGACAGAACCACAGATACGCAGTATTTT